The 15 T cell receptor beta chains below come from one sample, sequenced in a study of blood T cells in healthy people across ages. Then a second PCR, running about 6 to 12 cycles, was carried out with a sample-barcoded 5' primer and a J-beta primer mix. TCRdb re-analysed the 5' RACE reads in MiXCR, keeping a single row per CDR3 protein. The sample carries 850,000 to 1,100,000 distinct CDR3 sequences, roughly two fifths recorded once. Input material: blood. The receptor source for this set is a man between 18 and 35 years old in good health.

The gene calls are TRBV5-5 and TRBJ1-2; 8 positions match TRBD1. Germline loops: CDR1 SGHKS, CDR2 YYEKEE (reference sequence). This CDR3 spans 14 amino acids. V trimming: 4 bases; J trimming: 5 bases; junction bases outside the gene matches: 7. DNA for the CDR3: TGTGCCAGCAGCCAACGGACAGGGCTGTATGGCTACACCTTC. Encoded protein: CASSQRTGLYGYTF. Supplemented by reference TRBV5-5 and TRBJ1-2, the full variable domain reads DAGVTQSPTHLIKTRGQQVTLRCSPISGHKSVSWYQQVLGQGPQFIFQYYEKEERGRGNFPDRFSARQFPNYSSELNVNALLLGDSALYLCASSQRTGLYGYTFGSGTRLTVV.

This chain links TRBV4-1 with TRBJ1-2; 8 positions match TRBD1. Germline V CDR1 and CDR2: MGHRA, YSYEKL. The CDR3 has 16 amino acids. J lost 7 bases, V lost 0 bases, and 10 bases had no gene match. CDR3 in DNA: TGCGCCAGCAGCCAAGATGGTGTCGGGACAGGCTCTGGCTACACCTTC. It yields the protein CASSQDGVGTGSGYTF.

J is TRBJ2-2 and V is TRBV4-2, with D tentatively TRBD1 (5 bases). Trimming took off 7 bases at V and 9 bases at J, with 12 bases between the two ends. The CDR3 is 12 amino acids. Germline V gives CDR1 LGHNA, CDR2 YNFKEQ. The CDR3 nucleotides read TGTGCCAGCAACCAGGGATCGAGGGAGCTGTTTTTT. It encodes CASNQGSRELFF.

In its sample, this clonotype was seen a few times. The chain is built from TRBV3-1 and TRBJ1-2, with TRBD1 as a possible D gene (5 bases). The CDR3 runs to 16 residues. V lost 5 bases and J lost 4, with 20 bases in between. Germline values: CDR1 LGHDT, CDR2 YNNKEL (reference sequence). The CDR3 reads CASSSPGGSVIYGYTF. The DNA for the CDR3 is TGTGCCAGCAGCTCTCCCGGGGGGTCTGTTATCTATGGCTACACCTTC.

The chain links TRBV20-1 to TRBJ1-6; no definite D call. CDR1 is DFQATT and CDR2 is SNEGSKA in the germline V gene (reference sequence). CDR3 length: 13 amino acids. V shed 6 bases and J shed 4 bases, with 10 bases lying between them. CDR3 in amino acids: CSADREYNSPLHF. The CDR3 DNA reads TGCAGTGCGGACCGGGAGTATAATTCACCCCTCCACTTT.

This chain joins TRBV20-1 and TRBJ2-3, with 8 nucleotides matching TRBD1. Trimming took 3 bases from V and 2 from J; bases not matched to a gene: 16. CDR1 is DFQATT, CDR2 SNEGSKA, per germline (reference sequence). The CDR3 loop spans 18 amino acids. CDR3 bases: TGCAGTGCTAGCGGTTGGACAGGGCTGAGCCCCCACACAGATACGCAGTATTTT. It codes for CSASGWTGLSPHTDTQYF.

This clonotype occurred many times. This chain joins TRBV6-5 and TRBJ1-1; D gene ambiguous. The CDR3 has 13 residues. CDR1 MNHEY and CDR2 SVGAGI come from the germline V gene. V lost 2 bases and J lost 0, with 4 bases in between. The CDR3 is CASSYKMNTEAFF. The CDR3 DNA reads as TGTGCCAGCAGTTACAAGATGAACACTGAAGCTTTCTTT.

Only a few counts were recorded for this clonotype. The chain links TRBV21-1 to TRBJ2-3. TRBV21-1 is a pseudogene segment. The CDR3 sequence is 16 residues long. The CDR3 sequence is CASSKAGQTSTDTQYF. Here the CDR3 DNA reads TGTGCCAGCAGTAAAGCTGGGCAGACTAGCACAGATACGCAGTATTTT.

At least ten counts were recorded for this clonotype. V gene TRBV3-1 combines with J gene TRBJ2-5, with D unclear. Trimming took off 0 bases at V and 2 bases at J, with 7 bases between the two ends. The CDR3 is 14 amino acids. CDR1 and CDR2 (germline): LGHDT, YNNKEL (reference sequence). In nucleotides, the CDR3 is TGTGCCAGCAGCCAAGATGTGGGACAAGAGACCCAGTACTTC. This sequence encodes CASSQDVGQETQYF.

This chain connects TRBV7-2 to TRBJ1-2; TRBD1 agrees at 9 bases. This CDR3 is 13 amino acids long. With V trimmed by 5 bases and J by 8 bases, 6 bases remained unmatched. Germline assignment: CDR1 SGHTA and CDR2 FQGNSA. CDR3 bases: TGTGCCAGCAGCGCACAGGGGGCTCGGGGCTACACCTTC. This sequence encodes CASSAQGARGYTF.

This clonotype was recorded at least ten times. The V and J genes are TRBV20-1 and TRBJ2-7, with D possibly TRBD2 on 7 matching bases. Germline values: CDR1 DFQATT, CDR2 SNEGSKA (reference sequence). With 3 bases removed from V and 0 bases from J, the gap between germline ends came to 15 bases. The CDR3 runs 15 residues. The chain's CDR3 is CSASRGGGFSYEQYF. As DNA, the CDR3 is TGCAGTGCTAGTAGAGGGGGGGGATTCTCCTACGAGCAGTACTTC.

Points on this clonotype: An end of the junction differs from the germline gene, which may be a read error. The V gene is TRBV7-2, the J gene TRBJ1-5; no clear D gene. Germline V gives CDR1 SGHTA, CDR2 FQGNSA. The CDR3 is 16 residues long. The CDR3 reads CASSLVGLPSNQPQHF. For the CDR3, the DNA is TGTGCTAGCAGCTTAGTTGGGCTCCCTAGCAATCAGCCCCAGCATTTT.

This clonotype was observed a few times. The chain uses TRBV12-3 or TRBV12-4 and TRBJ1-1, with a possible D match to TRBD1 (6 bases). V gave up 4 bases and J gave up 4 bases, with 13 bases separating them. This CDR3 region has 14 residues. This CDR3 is CASSWKTGATEAFF. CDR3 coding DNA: TGTGCCAGCAGTTGGAAGACAGGAGCCACTGAAGCTTTCTTT.

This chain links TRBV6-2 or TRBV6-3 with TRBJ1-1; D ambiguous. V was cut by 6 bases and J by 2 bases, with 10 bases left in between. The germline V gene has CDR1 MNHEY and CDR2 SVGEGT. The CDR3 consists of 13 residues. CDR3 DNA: TGTGCCAGCAGAAGAGAGTTTAACACTGAAGCTTTCTTT. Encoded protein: CASRREFNTEAFF.

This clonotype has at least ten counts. CDR3 DNA: TGTGCCAGCAGCCAAGAAGGATACTACGGCATCTACAATGAGCAGTTCTTC. It yields the protein CASSQEGYYGIYNEQFF. The J gene is TRBJ2-1, the V gene TRBV3-1, with D unclear. The V gene lost 0 bases and the J gene lost 3 bases, with 15 bases spanning the gap. This CDR3 contains 17 residues. Germline lookup yields CDR1 LGHDT and CDR2 YNNKEL (reference sequence).